This T cell receptor (beta chain) emerged from a study of Graves' ophthalmopathy and Graves' hyperthyroidism (dated by TCRdb to the late 2010s). About the full investigation: Hyperthyroidism was defined as stable when no progression to ophthalmopathy occurred within 18 months of follow-up. The study used signatures of the TCR beta repertoire to tell Graves' ophthalmopathy apart from Graves' hyperthyroidism and to predict which patients would progress to ophthalmopathy. In total, around 130 blood samples were TCR-sequenced: roughly 45 ophthalmopathy, around 75 hyperthyroidism and roughly 17 hyperthyroidism-to-ophthalmopathy patients. To explore V-J signatures that separate ophthalmopathy from hyperthyroidism, a discovery set of 95 to 100 patients was enrolled, consisting of about 45 with ophthalmopathy and approximately 57 with stable hyperthyroidism. The independent validation cohort included roughly 19 hyperthyroidism patients plus 17 patients who later progressed from hyperthyroidism to ophthalmopathy. T-cell repertoires of thyroid tissue and blood were compared in several hyperthyroidism patients. Following sampling, methimazole starting at 30 mg daily was administered to hyperthyroidism patients, and high-dose intravenous methylprednisolone was administered to ophthalmopathy patients. Overall results and qualifications from the work: In validation, the model predicted ophthalmopathy progression with 55% to 71% sensitivity and approximately 75% specificity; roughly eleven predicted patients were CT-confirmed with GO in a median of about 7.1 months. Most expanded thyroid clonotypes with frequency above 0.001 were also detected in blood, suggesting blood repertoires may reflect the thyroid immune response. In cross-validation, the 13-signature model distinguished ophthalmopathy from stable hyperthyroidism with approximately 90% sensitivity and around 83% specificity, while in the test set the corresponding values were around 79% and 71%. No statistical method was used to predetermine the sample size, and group allocation was not hidden from the investigators.

The hyperthyroidism patients were 18 to 65 years old and newly diagnosed, with a disease duration of less than 2 months. Patients were excluded if they had other autoimmune diseases, uncontrolled infections, pregnancy or lactation. Diagnosis relied on clinical symptoms, serum thyroxine, TRAb, thyroid ultrasound and orbital computed tomography. Trizol reagent was used to extract the total RNA, and its quality was then checked on an Agilent 2100 Bioanalyzer. This clonotype has ten or more counts. The target of this receptor is not known. No quality values exist for individual bases; no much larger clone is one base distant. V is reduced by 3 bases and J by 6 bases, leaving a spacing of 17 bases between them. CDR1 SGHVS and CDR2 FQNEAQ are derived from the germline V gene. The CDR3 goes from the cysteine to the phenylalanine over 15 residues. The sequence is cut down to CDR3 DNA, 45 bases in frame from base 1.

For repertoire sequencing, TCR beta CDR3 regions were amplified from RNA transcripts. A first-round RT-PCR used HTBI primers with the Qiagen OneStep RT-PCR kit, followed by a second-round multiplex PCR, size selection and purification. Libraries were sequenced paired-end with 100 bp reads on an Illumina HiSeq2000. The paper's processing steps were these. Reads were processed with SOAPnuke, discarding reads with adapters, uncalled bases, mean Phred below 15, or no exact constant-primer or identifier match. COPE v1.2.5 was used to merge high-quality paired reads. Clonotypes were defined as unique nucleotide sequences and were aligned to IMGT TRB V, D and J references using MiTCR v1.1. Analysis was restricted to V-J combinations with a frequency above 0.0001, which covered 99.2% of repertoires. A TCR clonal expansion and chaos score per V-J combination was defined as the ratio of F50 clonal expansion to chaos observed in the TCRdist matrix. Welch's t-statistics and random forest were used to reduce the features to approximately 13 V-J combinations, which were then used as input to a naive Bayes classifier. The Morisita-Horn index was used to measure how similar the thyroid and blood repertoires were. In-frame beta chains were kept once TCRdb had trimmed the public reads at Q25 with fastp and called clones with MiXCR. Each record represents a unique CDR3 protein, reported with the most common genes and DNA among its rows. The V and J calls come from TCRdb's annotation, not from the publication. The sample table contains approximately 540,000 distinct CDR3 sequences; only one count was recorded for about two fifths of them. The ten largest clones represent about 4.6% of the sample.

The source material was peripheral blood or thyroid tissue (not recorded which). The source is an adult man with Graves' hyperthyroidism. The V gene is TRBV7-8 and the J gene is TRBJ1-2, with TRBD1 tentatively as D gene (5 bases match). In nucleotide form, the sequence is TGTGCCAGCAGCTTCCTCGGCCAGGGTAAAGATGGCTACACCTTC. Translated, this gives CASSFLGQGKDGYTF. Reference TRBV7-8 and TRBJ1-2 proteins supply the regions before and after the CDR3; the full variable domain is: GAGVSQSPRYKVAKRGQDVALRCDPISGHVSLFWYQQALGQGPEFLTYFQNEAQLDKSGLPSDRFFAERPEGSVSTLKIQRTQQEDSAVYLCASSFLGQGKDGYTFGSGTRLTVV.